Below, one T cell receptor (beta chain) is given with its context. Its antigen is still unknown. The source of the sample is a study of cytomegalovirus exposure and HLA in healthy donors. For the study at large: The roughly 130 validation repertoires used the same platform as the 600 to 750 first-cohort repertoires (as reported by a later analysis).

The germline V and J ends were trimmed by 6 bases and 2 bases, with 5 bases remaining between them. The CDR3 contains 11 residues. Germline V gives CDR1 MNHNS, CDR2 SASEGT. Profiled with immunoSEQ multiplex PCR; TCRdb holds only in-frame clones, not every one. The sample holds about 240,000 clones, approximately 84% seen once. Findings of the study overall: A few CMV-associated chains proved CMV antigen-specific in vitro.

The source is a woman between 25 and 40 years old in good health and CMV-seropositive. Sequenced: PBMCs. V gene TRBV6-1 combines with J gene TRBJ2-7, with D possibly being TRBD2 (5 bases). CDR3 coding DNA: TGTGCCAGCAGCGGGGCCTACGAGCAGTACTTC. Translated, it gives CASSGAYEQYF.